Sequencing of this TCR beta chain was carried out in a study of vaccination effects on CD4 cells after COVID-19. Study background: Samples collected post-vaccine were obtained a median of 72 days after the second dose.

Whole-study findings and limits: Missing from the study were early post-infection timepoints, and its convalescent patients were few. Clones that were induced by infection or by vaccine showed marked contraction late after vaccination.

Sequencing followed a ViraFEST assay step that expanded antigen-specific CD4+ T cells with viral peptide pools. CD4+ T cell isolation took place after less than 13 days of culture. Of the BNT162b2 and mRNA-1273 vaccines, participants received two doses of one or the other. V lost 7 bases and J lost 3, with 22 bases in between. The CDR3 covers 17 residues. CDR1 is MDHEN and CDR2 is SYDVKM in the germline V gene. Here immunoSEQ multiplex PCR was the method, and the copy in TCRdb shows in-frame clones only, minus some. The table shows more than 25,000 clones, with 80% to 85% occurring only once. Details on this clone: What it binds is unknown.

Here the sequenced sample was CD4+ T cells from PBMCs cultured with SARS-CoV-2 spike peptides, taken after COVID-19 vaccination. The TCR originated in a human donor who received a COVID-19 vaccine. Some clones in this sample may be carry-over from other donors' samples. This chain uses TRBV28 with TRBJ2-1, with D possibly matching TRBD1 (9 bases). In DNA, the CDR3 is TGTGCCAGCACAACGGGGGGGGACAGGGTCTACTACAATGAGCAGTTCTTC. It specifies CASTTGGDRVYYNEQFF. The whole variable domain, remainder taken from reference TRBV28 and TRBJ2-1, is DVKVTQSSRYLVKRTGEKVFLECVQDMDHENMFWYRQDPGLGLRLIYFSYDVKMKEKGDIPEGYSVSREKKERFSLILESASTNQTSMYLCASTTGGDRVYYNEQFFGPGTRLTVL.